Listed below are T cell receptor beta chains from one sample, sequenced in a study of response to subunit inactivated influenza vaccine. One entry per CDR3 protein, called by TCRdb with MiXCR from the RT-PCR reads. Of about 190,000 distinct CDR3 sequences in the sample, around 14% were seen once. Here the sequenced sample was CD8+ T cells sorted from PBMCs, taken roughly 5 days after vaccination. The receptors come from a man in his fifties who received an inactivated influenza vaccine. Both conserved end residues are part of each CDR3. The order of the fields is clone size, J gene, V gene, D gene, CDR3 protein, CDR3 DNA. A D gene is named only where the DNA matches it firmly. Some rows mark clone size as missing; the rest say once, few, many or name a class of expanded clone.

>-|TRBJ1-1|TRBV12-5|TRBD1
CASGFGQGATEAFF
TGTGCTAGTGGTTTCGGACAGGGGGCCACTGAAGCTTTCTTT
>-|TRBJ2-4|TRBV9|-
CASSVGGDGGNIQYF
TGTGCCAGCAGCGTAGGGGGTGATGGCGGGAACATTCAGTACTTC
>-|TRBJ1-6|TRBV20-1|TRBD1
CSARASRGQGLYDGSPLHF
TGCAGTGCTAGAGCTTCTCGCGGACAGGGGCTTTACGATGGTTCACCCCTCCACTTT
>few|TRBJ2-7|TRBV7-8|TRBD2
CASSLGAGDTFYEQYF
TGTGCCAGCAGCTTAGGAGCGGGGGACACCTTCTACGAGCAGTACTTC
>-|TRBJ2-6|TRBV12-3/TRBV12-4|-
CASGIGGANVLTF
TGTGCCAGCGGCATTGGGGGGGCCAACGTCCTGACTTTC
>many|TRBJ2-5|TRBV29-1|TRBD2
CSVEGTSGTGVEETQYF
TGCAGCGTTGAAGGGACTAGCGGGACCGGGGTTGAAGAGACCCAGTACTTC
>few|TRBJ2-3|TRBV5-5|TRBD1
CASSFGTVLTYTDTQYF
TGTGCCAGCAGCTTTGGGACAGTCCTAACATACACAGATACGCAGTATTTT
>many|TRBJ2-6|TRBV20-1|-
CSARNRGSSANVLTF
TGCAGTGCTAGAAATAGGGGGAGTTCTGCCAACGTCCTGACTTTC
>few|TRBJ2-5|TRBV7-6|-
CASSLVSLTPLGETQYF
TGTGCCAGCAGCTTAGTGTCCCTCACTCCCTTGGGAGAGACCCAGTACTTC
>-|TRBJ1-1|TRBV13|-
CASSLGVHQAFF
TGTGCCAGCAGCTTAGGGGTCCACCAAGCTTTCTTT
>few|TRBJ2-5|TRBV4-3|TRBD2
CASSQDGLAGQETQYF
TGCGCCAGCAGCCAAGATGGTCTAGCGGGTCAAGAGACCCAGTACTTC
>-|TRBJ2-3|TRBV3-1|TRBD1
CASSQVGGQGSTDTQYF
TGTGCCAGCAGCCAAGTCGGGGGACAGGGCAGCACAGATACGCAGTATTTT
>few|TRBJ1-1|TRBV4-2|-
CASSQDRGLGNTEAFF
TGTGCCAGCAGCCAAGATAGAGGTTTGGGGAACACTGAAGCTTTCTTT
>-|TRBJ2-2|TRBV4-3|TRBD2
CASSQGGVRNTGELFF
TGCGCCAGCAGCCAGGGGGGGGTTCGGAACACCGGGGAGCTGTTTTTT
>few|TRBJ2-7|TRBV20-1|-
CSARAVSSNEQYF
TGCAGTGCTAGGGCCGTTAGCTCAAACGAGCAGTACTTC
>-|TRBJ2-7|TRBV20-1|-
CSARQTGTYEQYF
TGCAGTGCTAGGCAAACTGGAACCTACGAGCAGTACTTC
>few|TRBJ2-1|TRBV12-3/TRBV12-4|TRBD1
CASSPDRDPYNEQFF
TGTGCCAGCAGCCCGGACAGGGACCCCTACAATGAGCAGTTCTTC
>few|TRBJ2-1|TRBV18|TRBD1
CASSLWDSLSLEQFF
TGTGCCAGCTCACTATGGGACAGCCTTAGTCTTGAGCAGTTCTTC
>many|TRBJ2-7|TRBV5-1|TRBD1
CASSLGAGGSYEQYF
TGCGCCAGCAGCTTGGGGGCAGGGGGCTCCTACGAGCAGTACTTC
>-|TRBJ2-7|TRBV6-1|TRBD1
CASSLLPPGQGYLPYEQYF
TGTGCCAGCAGTCTCCTTCCCCCGGGACAGGGGTATCTGCCCTACGAGCAGTACTTC
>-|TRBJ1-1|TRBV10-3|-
CAISWNTEAFF
TGTGCCATCAGCTGGAACACTGAAGCTTTCTTT
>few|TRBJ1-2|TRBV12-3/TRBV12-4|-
CASSFRQAYGYTF
TGTGCCAGCAGTTTCAGACAGGCTTATGGCTACACCTTC
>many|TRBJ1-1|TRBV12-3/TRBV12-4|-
CASRTANTEAFF
TGTGCCAGCAGAACAGCGAACACTGAAGCTTTCTTT
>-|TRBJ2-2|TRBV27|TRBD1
CASSLFVVGQGSTGELFF
TGTGCCAGCAGTTTATTCGTTGTGGGACAGGGGAGCACCGGGGAGCTGTTTTTT
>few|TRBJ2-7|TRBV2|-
CASSGVEAYEQYF
TGTGCCAGCAGTGGAGTAGAAGCCTACGAGCAGTACTTC
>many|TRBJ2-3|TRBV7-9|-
CAEKRVDTQYF
TGTGCCGAAAAGAGAGTAGATACGCAGTATTTT
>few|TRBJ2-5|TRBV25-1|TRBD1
CASSARDRGETQYF
TGTGCCAGCAGTGCCCGGGACAGGGGAGAGACCCAGTACTTC
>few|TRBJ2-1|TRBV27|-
CASSWDAGAWLF
TGTGCCAGCAGTTGGGACGCGGGGGCCTGGCTCTTC
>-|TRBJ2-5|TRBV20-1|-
CSASGNLQETQYF
TGCAGTGCTTCCGGGAACCTACAAGAGACCCAGTACTTC
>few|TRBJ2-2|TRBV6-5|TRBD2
CASSYTLAGPGELFF
TGTGCCAGCAGTTACACACTAGCGGGACCCGGGGAGCTGTTTTTT
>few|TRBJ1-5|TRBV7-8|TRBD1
CASSSQGENQPQHF
TGTGCCAGCAGCAGTCAGGGGGAAAATCAGCCCCAGCATTTT
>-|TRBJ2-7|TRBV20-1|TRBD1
CSASGVLVSGQEYSYEQYF
TGCAGTGCTAGCGGAGTTTTGGTATCCGGACAGGAATACTCCTACGAGCAGTACTTC
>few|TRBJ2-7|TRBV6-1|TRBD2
CASSPGGAGYEQYF
TGTGCCAGCAGCCCCGGGGGGGCGGGTTACGAGCAGTACTTC
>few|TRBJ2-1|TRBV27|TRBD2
CASSPGTINYNEQFF
TGTGCCAGCAGTCCCGGGACTATCAATTACAATGAGCAGTTCTTC
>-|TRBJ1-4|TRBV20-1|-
CSAREGGDEKLFF
TGCAGTGCTAGAGAGGGGGGCGATGAAAAACTGTTTTTT
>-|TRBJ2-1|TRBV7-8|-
CASSLGVAGYNEQFF
TGTGCCAGCAGCTTAGGTGTAGCCGGGTACAATGAGCAGTTCTTC
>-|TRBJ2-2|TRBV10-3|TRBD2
CAISESGTSGTTGELFF
TGTGCCATCAGTGAGTCAGGGACTAGCGGTACCACCGGGGAGCTGTTTTTT
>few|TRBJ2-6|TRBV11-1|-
CASSFRDSGANVLTF
TGTGCCAGCAGCTTTCGAGACTCTGGGGCCAACGTCCTGACTTTC
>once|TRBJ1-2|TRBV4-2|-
CASSQGVGPRGTYGYTF
TGTGCCAGCAGCCAAGGGGTTGGACCGAGAGGGACCTATGGCTACACCTTC
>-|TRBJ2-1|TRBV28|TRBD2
CASSPTGLAAYNEQFF
TGTGCCAGCAGTCCCACGGGACTAGCGGCCTACAATGAGCAGTTCTTC
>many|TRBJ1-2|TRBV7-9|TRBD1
CASSHPRDRANYGYTF
TGTGCCAGCAGCCACCCTCGGGACAGGGCTAACTATGGCTACACCTTC
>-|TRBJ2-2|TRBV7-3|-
CASSWGTVPGELFF
TGTGCCAGCAGCTGGGGAACAGTCCCCGGGGAGCTGTTTTTT
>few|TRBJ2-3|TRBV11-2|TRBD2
CASSLEARLAASTDTQYF
TGTGCCAGCAGCTTAGAAGCCCGACTAGCGGCTAGCACAGATACGCAGTATTTT
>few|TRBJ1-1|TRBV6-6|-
CASCQGRNTEAFF
TGTGCCAGCTGTCAGGGCCGGAACACTGAAGCTTTCTTT
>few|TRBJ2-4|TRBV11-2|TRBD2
CASSLGELAALAKNIQYF
TGTGCCAGCAGCTTAGGAGAACTAGCGGCCCTAGCCAAAAACATTCAGTACTTC
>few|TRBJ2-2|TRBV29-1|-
CSVQQLNTGELFF
TGCAGCGTCCAGCAATTGAACACCGGGGAGCTGTTTTTT
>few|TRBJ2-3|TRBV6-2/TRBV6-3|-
CASIGRDKLKYF
TGTGCCAGCATTGGGAGGGACAAGTTGAAGTATTTT
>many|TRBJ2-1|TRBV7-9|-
CASSSAERYGYNEQFF
TGTGCCAGCAGCTCCGCGGAGCGATATGGCTACAATGAGCAGTTCTTC
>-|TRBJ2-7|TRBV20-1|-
CSARDSDLTYEQYF
TGCAGTGCTAGGGACAGTGATTTGACGTACGAGCAGTACTTC
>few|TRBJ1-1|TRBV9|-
CASSAPTEMNTEAFF
TGTGCCAGCAGCGCGCCGACAGAAATGAACACTGAAGCTTTCTTT
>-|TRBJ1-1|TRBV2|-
CASSDFRSTEAFF
TGTGCCAGCAGTGACTTTCGGAGCACTGAAGCTTTCTTT
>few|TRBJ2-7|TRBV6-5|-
CASSSTTWNEQYF
TGTGCCAGCAGTTCGACGACTTGGAACGAGCAGTACTTC
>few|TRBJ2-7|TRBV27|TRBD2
CASKPGLAGVYEQYF
TGTGCCAGTAAACCGGGACTAGCGGGGGTCTACGAGCAGTACTTC
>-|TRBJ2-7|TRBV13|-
CASSLNLRAYEQYF
TGTGCCAGCAGCCTCAATCTTCGTGCCTACGAGCAGTACTTC
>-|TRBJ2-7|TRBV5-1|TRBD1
CASSSPGQGFHEQYF
TGCGCCAGCAGCTCCCCGGGACAGGGGTTCCACGAGCAGTACTTC
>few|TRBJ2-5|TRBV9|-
CASSGTRPPAAF
TGTGCCAGCAGCGGGACCCGACCACCGGCAGCCTTC